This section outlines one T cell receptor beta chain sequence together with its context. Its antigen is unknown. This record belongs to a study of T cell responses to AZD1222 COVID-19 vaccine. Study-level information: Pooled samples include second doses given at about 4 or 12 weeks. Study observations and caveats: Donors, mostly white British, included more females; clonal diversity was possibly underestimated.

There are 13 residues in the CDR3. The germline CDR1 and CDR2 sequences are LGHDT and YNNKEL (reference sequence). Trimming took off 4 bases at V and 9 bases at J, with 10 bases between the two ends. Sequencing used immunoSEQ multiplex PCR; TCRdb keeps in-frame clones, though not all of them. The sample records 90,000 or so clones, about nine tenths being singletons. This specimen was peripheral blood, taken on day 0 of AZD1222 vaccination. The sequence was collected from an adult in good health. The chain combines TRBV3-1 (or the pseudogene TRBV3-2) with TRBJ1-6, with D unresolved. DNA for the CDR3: TGTGCCAGCAGCCCCTCCTTCGGTTCACCCCTCCACTTT. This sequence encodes CASSPSFGSPLHF.